This T cell receptor beta chain was sequenced in a study of T-cell reconstitution after alpha-beta-depleted transplantation in children. Study-wide results and limits: Fresh T-cell production supplied most of the T-cell counts and diversity seen one year after transplant. Some patients showed high day-60 TCRbeta diversity, which derived from surviving recipient T cells and thymic progenitors. Expanded graft clones, several hundred of them, were reportedly the source of alpha-beta T cells about two months after transplant.

V lost 5 bases, J lost 2 bases, and 8 bases stayed unmatched. Germline CDR1 DFQATT, CDR2 SNEGSKA (reference sequence). The CDR3 runs 14 residues. Turning to this clonotype: Its cognate antigen is unknown.

Unique molecular identifiers were incorporated during preparation of the TCRbeta library. TCRdb used MiXCR to reprocess the PCR reads, holding one entry per CDR3 protein. The data contain approximately 1,000,000 distinct CDR3 sequences, about 29% of them seen just once; the ten biggest clones take up roughly 30%. This clonotype was sampled from a boy under two years old who had a stem cell transplant for SCID, so the T cells may come from the graft donor. The rearrangement links TRBV20-1 to TRBJ2-7; 8 bases line up with TRBD1. This sample comprised PBMCs, mostly from graft donor cells, obtained 360 days after TCRalphabeta/CD19-depleted stem cell transplant. This CDR3 is CSAAGQGITYEQYF. The CDR3 region has the DNA TGCAGTGCTGCCGGACAGGGAATAACCTACGAGCAGTACTTC.